A single sample gave rise to the 23 T cell receptor beta chains below, sequenced in a study of CD8+ T cells in alopecia areata. Sequencing templates came from extracted RNA that was reverse transcribed into cDNA. TCRdb's table, derived via immunoSEQ multiplex PCR, lists solely in-frame clones and lacks some. The table has some 130,000 clones, around 58% seen once; the top ten hold about 6.8%. The sequenced sample was CD4+ T cells sorted from blood, obtained at week 0. The receptors were sampled from a human donor with alopecia areata.

The chain uses TRBV4-1 and TRBJ2-1; D gene ambiguous. Germline V gene sequence: CDR1 MGHRA, CDR2 YSYEKL. The CDR3 is made up of 15 amino acids. V dropped 1 base and J dropped 4 bases, with 11 bases sitting between them. CDR3 in amino acids: CASSQGFDPYNEQFF. DNA of the CDR3: TGCGCCAGCAGCCAAGGTTTTGACCCGTACAATGAGCAGTTCTTC.

Note on this clone: Other DNA variants within this sample encode the same CDR3. This chain uses TRBV29-1 with TRBJ2-3; D is unresolved. This CDR3 region has 13 residues. Germline loops: CDR1 SQVTM, CDR2 ANQGSEA. Trimming left V 4 bases short and J 2 bases short, with 10 bases between. The CDR3 DNA follows: TGCAGCGTTGGAGACGGAAACACAGATACGCAGTATTTT. Translated: CSVGDGNTDTQYF.

In its sample, this clone was seen a few times. It is likely a read error: a sequence one base away is far more abundant. Other DNA sequences in the sample encode the same CDR3. The chain combines TRBV4-1 with TRBJ2-7, with D perhaps TRBD2 (6 bases). Per germline, CDR1 MGHRA and CDR2 YSYEKL. Trimming left V 5 bases short and J 10 bases short, with 18 bases between. This CDR3 is built from 13 residues. The CDR3 here is CASSEPGLQAQYF. CDR3 DNA sequence: TGCGCCAGCAGCGAACCGGGACTCCAAGCACAGTACTTC.

As to this clone: In the same sample, other DNA sequences code for this CDR3. The V gene is TRBV18, the J gene TRBJ2-7; D could derive from TRBD1 or TRBD2 (5 bases each). The CDR3 covers 13 residues. Trimming took 3 bases from V and 1 from J, leaving 7 bases between them. Germline V CDR1 and CDR2: KGHSH, LQKENI. The CDR3 nucleotides read TGTGCCAGCTCACCGGGACCGTCCTACGAGCAGTACTTC. Protein product: CASSPGPSYEQYF.

The rearrangement joins TRBV30 to TRBJ2-7, with D unresolved. CDR1 and CDR2 (germline): GTSNPN, SVGIG (reference sequence). V lost 0 bases to trimming and J lost 5 bases, with 5 bases between them. This CDR3 has 11 amino acids. The CDR3 spells CAWSVLDEQYF. For the CDR3, the DNA is TGTGCCTGGAGTGTACTCGACGAGCAGTACTTC.

The chain employs TRBV7-2 and TRBJ2-3; TRBD2 agrees at 8 bases. After removal of 3 bases from V and 1 base from J, the junction contained 3 bases not matched to a gene. The CDR3 length is 15 residues. Germline-derived CDR1 and CDR2 are SGHTA and FQGNSA. The CDR3 is CASSFGSGGTDTQYF. CDR3 nucleotides: TGTGCCAGCAGCTTCGGTAGCGGGGGCACAGATACGCAGTATTTT.

This sequence joins TRBV28 and TRBJ1-5; maybe TRBD1 (6 bases). The CDR3 has 14 amino acids. The germline gives CDR1 MDHEN, CDR2 SYDVKM. Trimming stripped 4 bases from V and 4 bases from J, with 11 bases between. This CDR3 is CASSSGTLNQPQHF. CDR3 sequence (DNA): TGTGCCAGCAGTTCAGGGACACTAAATCAGCCCCAGCATTTT.

CDR3 loop: CASSQGLAQTQYF. CDR3 bases: TGTGCCAGCAGCCAGGGACTAGCACAGACCCAGTACTTC. The chain recombines TRBV4-2 with TRBJ2-5, with 9 bases matching TRBD2. From germline, CDR1 is LGHNA and CDR2 YNFKEQ. This CDR3 comprises 13 residues. V dropped 3 bases and J dropped 6; count of bases not matched to a gene: 2.

This clone occurred a few times. This rearrangement joins TRBV7-8 to TRBJ1-2; D ambiguous. CDR1 and CDR2 from the germline V gene are SGHVS and FQNEAQ. V lost 4 bases and J 1 base, leaving 10 bases between the germline ends. The CDR3 is 14 amino acids. CDR3 sequence: CASSWRPDNYGYTF. The CDR3 DNA follows: TGTGCCAGCAGCTGGAGGCCGGATAACTATGGCTACACCTTC.

The chain carries TRBV4-2 and TRBJ2-1, with 7 bases identical to TRBD1. Germline CDR1 reads LGHNA; CDR2 reads YNFKEQ. V lost 0 bases and J lost 7; bases outside the gene matches: 12. The CDR3 has 17 amino acids. The chain's CDR3 is CASSQEGTAPMWNEQFF. For the CDR3, the DNA is TGTGCCAGCAGCCAAGAAGGGACAGCCCCTATGTGGAATGAGCAGTTCTTC.

This clone was seen more than once but under ten times. CDR3 in amino acids: CASSQDGTAKNIQYF. The CDR3 region has the DNA TGTGCCAGCAGCCAAGACGGTACGGCCAAAAACATTCAGTACTTC. This rearrangement joins TRBV4-2 to TRBJ2-4; D is unclear. The length of the CDR3 is 15 residues. Germline CDR1 reads LGHNA; CDR2 reads YNFKEQ. V was pared by 0 bases and J by 1 base, with 7 bases between.

The chain uses TRBV29-1 and TRBJ1-2; D possibly corresponds to TRBD1 (6 bases). V lost 7 bases, J lost 9 bases, and 27 bases lay in between. The CDR3 extends over 15 amino acids. CDR1 is SQVTM, CDR2 ANQGSEA, per germline. The CDR3 here is CSAPQTFTGSSSYTF. For the CDR3, the DNA is TGCAGCGCACCACAGACCTTTACAGGGTCTTCTAGCTACACCTTC.

The rearrangement joins TRBV5-1 to TRBJ2-1; 9 bases match TRBD1. The CDR3 spans 16 residues. The V gene's germline CDR1 is SGHRS and CDR2 YFSETQ. J was trimmed by 9 bases and V by 3 bases; bases with no gene match: 13. For the CDR3, the DNA is TGCGCCAGCAGCTCCTTCCTGGGACAGGGTTCGGGTGAGCAGTTCTTC. It codes for CASSSFLGQGSGEQFF. Full variable domain (remainder filled in from reference TRBV5-1 and TRBJ2-1): KAGVTQTPRYLIKTRGQQVTLSCSPISGHRSVSWYQQTPGQGLQFLFEYFSETQRNKGNFPGRFSGRQFSNSRSEMNVSTLELGDSALYLCASSSFLGQGSGEQFFGPGTRLTVL.

This clone was seen more than once but under ten times. The V and J genes are TRBV29-1 and TRBJ2-1; D is perhaps TRBD2 (6 bases). Germline assignment: CDR1 SQVTM and CDR2 ANQGSEA. V lost 6 bases, J lost 0 bases, and 12 bases lay in between. The CDR3 is 14 residues long. The CDR3 DNA reads TGCAGCGTCGCCCGGCGGGGCTCCTACAATGAGCAGTTCTTC. Translating it yields CSVARRGSYNEQFF.

This chain joins TRBV9 and TRBJ2-7; tentative D call: TRBD1 (6 bases). Germline loops: CDR1 SGDLS, CDR2 YYNGEE. The CDR3 totals 14 residues. Trimming stripped 0 bases from V and 6 bases from J, with 13 bases between. CDR3: CASSVGLQGGEQYF. In nucleotides, the CDR3 is TGTGCCAGCAGCGTAGGCCTACAGGGTGGCGAGCAGTACTTC.

The genes are TRBV7-2 and TRBJ1-6, with D tentatively TRBD1 (6 bases). Germline-derived CDR1 and CDR2 are SGHTA and FQGNSA. The CDR3 covers 16 residues. The V gene lost 5 bases and the J gene lost 5 bases, with 16 bases spanning the gap. CDR3 region: CASSQGDRPHNSPLHF. CDR3 sequence (DNA): TGTGCCAGCAGCCAAGGTGACAGGCCCCATAATTCACCCCTCCACTTT.

A word on this clone: This CDR3 fails to terminate in the conserved phenylalanine or tryptophan, so it likely reflects a read error. This chain uses TRBV6-1 with TRBJ1-1, with D possibly being TRBD1 (5 bases). The J call may be in error: the DNA end matches TRBJ1-3 better. The CDR3 length is 11 residues. Looked up from germline, CDR1 is MNHNS and CDR2 is SASEGT. In nucleotides, the CDR3 is TGTGCCAGCAGTGAGACGGGGCCGATATATGAG. It codes for CASSETGPIYE.

The gene calls are TRBV4-1 and TRBJ1-2; possibly TRBD1 for D (6 bases). CDR1 is MGHRA and CDR2 is YSYEKL in the germline V gene. Deletions cut 4 bases from V and 2 bases from J, with 17 bases between. The CDR3 is 16 residues long. The CDR3 reads CASSRTPPGQNYGYTF. In nucleotides, the CDR3 is TGCGCCAGCAGCCGAACCCCCCCTGGACAGAACTATGGCTACACCTTC.

In this sample, this clone turned up a few times. The chain couples TRBV5-1 to TRBJ1-2, with 8 positions matching TRBD1. This CDR3 has 14 amino acids. J lost 6 bases, V lost 2 bases, and 6 bases had no gene match. CDR1 and CDR2 from the germline V gene are SGHRS and YFSETQ. The CDR3 nucleotides read TGCGCCAGCAGCTTCGACAGGGGCATCGATGGCTACACCTTC. It yields the protein CASSFDRGIDGYTF.

This clone was recorded many times. CDR3 in DNA: TGTGCCAGCAGCGCAAAGGGAACGCGGGCGCCCAAAAACATTCAGTACTTC. Translating it yields CASSAKGTRAPKNIQYF. The rearrangement links TRBV21-1 to TRBJ2-4; no check of the table's D call, TRBD2, against the DNA was made. TRBV21-1 is given as a pseudogene. The CDR3 has 17 amino acids.

This chain connects TRBV29-1 to TRBJ1-2, with D hard to call. CDR1 and CDR2 (germline): SQVTM, ANQGSEA. V lost 5 bases and J 6 bases, leaving 16 bases between the germline ends. The CDR3 extends over 13 amino acids. The CDR3 sequence is CSVTEAPRNGYTF. The DNA of the CDR3 is TGCAGCGTTACAGAGGCCCCAAGGAATGGCTACACCTTC. Complete variable domain (other parts from reference TRBV29-1 and TRBJ1-2): SAVISQKPSRDICQRGTSLTIQCQVDSQVTMMFWYRQQPGQSLTLIATANQGSEATYESGFVIDKFPISRPNLTFSTLTVSNMSPEDSSIYLCSVTEAPRNGYTFGSGTRLTVV.

V is TRBV15 and J is TRBJ2-1, with D possibly TRBD2 on 5 matching bases. The germline V gene has CDR1 LNHNV and CDR2 YYDKDF (reference sequence). CDR3 length: 15 amino acids. V lost 5 bases and J 3 bases, leaving 14 bases between the germline ends. The CDR3 loop is CATSSRVGVYNEQFF. The CDR3 DNA follows: TGTGCCACCAGCTCGCGCGTCGGGGTCTACAATGAGCAGTTCTTC.

This clone has just a few counts. The chain links TRBV7-2 to TRBJ2-3, with 8 bases fitting TRBD2. With 6 bases clipped from V and 5 bases from J, the junction kept 10 bases outside the gene matches. Germline assignment: CDR1 SGHTA and CDR2 FQGNSA. This CDR3 contains 15 residues. The CDR3 sequence: CASRSSGGRRDTQYF. Here the CDR3 DNA reads TGTGCCAGCAGATCCAGCGGGGGCCGGAGAGATACGCAGTATTTT.